This T cell receptor beta chain emerged from a study of blood T cell repertoires in COVID-19 (dated by TCRdb to 2018 to 2021). About the investigation overall: Samples covering the acute and convalescent phases of COVID-19 were provided by collaborators in the United States, Italy and Spain. The material from the prospective study consisted of cDNA or gDNA derived from T cells, B-cell-depleted T cells, or PBMCs. Deeply sampled blood TCRbeta repertoires from subjects exposed to, actively infected with, or recovered from COVID-19 were included in the dataset. The repertoires were made available in a free public database intended to serve as a resource for research on the immune response to SARS-CoV-2. The samples were drawn from the first 160 participants of the ongoing ImmuneRACE study and from 950 to 1,500 subjects provided by 6 global collaborators. Nearly every sample came with metadata listing a de-identified subject ID, COVID-19 status, age in years and sex. Where available, HLA class I and class II types were obtained from metadata supplied by the sample provider rather than from assay-based typing. General findings and caveats noted by the study authors: The amount of clinical and demographic metadata varied by source and participant and was provided uncurated.

Its CDR3 holds 14 amino acids, cysteine through phenylalanine. CDR3 DNA is the only sequence kept; it has 42 bases, read in frame from the first base. Sequences LGHDT (CDR1) and YNNKEL (CDR2) are obtained from the germline V gene (reference sequence). Germline trimming: 1 base from V, 16 bases from J; junction bases outside gene matches: 7. The immunoSEQ Assay, a bias-controlled multiplex PCR, was used to amplify TCRbeta CDR3 regions from genomic DNA. Per the source publication's procedure: Within the assay, amplification of reference gene primers was used to estimate how many nucleated cells each sample contained. To quantify the absolute abundance of each unique TCRbeta CDR3 rearrangement, sequence reads were collapsed and filtered. Productive Simpson clonality was computed per sample as the square root of Simpson's diversity index over productive rearrangements. TCRdb re-hosts the immuneACCESS table, in-frame sequences only. Its copies lack some clones; in the studies checked, an unresolved V gene accounts for under half of them, and the cause for the rest is not known. That table gives V, J and clone size, and the DNA gave D and trimming. Across this sample there are tens of thousands of clones, with about nine tenths seen only once. The ten largest clonotypes hold roughly a quarter of the sample.

With respect to this clone: It has no known antigen specificity. The record has no base qualities; no much larger clone is one base away.

Each collaborating institution followed its own protocols to collect whole blood in K2EDTA tubes. For TCRbeta analysis, collaborator samples were shipped as frozen whole blood, as isolated PBMCs, or as DNA extracted from either sample type. This clonotype originated in a woman aged 80 or over with active or convalescent COVID-19. The rearranged segments are TRBV3-1 (or the pseudogene TRBV3-2) and TRBJ2-2; TRBD2 lines up with 12 middle nucleotides. The sequencing sample was made of peripheral blood. The nucleotide sequence reads TGTGCCAGCAGCCAAGCGGCTAGCGGGGGGGTGCCGTTTTTT. Its product reads: CASSQAASGGVPFF.